This TCR beta chain derives from a study of human T cells and chemical hapten exposure (TCRdb year 2021). Concerning the study at large: For sensitization, 2% DPC in acetone was applied to a 2 cm by 2 cm area of upper inner arm skin. Throughout the study period of around 25 weeks, patients also received therapeutic DPC doses to the scalp every week. Patch testing was done on the upper back using Finn chambers containing 0.01% DPC, and results were scored after 6 days according to International Contact Dermatitis Research Group standards. The patient cohort, mostly female, included alopecia areata with under or over 50% scalp involvement, alopecia totalis and alopecia universalis. Libraries were pooled for sequencing, and variation in per-sample TCR yields was attributed mainly to small differences in library volumes within the pool. Peripheral blood TCR repertoire changes were tracked in vivo in alopecia patients during primary and secondary sensitization to the hapten diphenylcyclopropenone (DPC). Patient blood was sampled pre-sensitization (week 0) and at 2, 6 and about 24 weeks after DPC sensitization. Twenty-nine alopecia patients gave blood for TCR sequencing at one to four time points (pre-sensitization, 2, 6 and 24 weeks). Here is what the overall study found, with its caveats: Patch test score correlated positively with the number of PT1 expanded TCRs, reaching significance at thresholds 8, 16 and 32 but not at 4. After repeated subsampling, changes were observed in the strength of the expansion versus patch-test correlation and in the threshold at which the correlation became significant. Significantly more large CDR3 similarity clusters were formed by expanded TCRs than by pre-sensitization or healthy control sets, consistent with antigen-driven responses. DPC sensitization did not change how many TCRs were above 1 in 1000 frequency, and no evidence was found of alterations in global repertoire structure. All patients had alopecia, a presumed autoimmune disease, so their immune response might differ from that of healthy individuals.

This clonotype was found a few times. No cognate antigen has been identified for it. Base qualities are not at hand, and no much larger clone is one base apart. Reading from cysteine to phenylalanine, the CDR3 counts 15 amino acids. Only the CDR3 part of the read is kept: 45 bases, read in frame from the first base. The germline V gene provides CDR1 SGHDT and CDR2 YYEEEE. Trimming leaves V shorter by 4 bases and J shorter by 12 bases, with the junction holding 16 bases beyond the gene matches. The receptor library was made with RACE. Reads for this sample came from a NextSeq 500. Library preparation attached unique molecular identifiers to individual cDNA molecules for quantitative, reproducible TCR counting. From each blood RNA sample, both TCR alpha and TCR beta chains were sequenced. The study's processing was this. Samples had a median of around 92,000 TCRs, with a range from roughly 23,224 to 700,000. The Decombinator software suite was used to annotate V, J and CDR3 in the TCR reads. For the PS versus PT1 abundance plots, all samples were subsampled to the same number of TCRs (28,000). TCRs were defined as expanded if absent before sensitization and observed at least eight times at the 2-week time point. Using fastp trimming at Q25 and MiXCR clonotype assembly, TCRdb reanalyzed the public sequencing data and kept in-frame beta chains. Rows are combined by CDR3 protein, so each entry shows the most common genes and DNA. The V and J calls and clone size are TCRdb's, not the authors'. The sample yields 150,000 to 200,000 distinct CDR3 sequences; more than 20% were counted once. The ten largest clones represent around 2.5% of the sample.

In light of the paper, this sample's time point label describes: patch test 3, about 24 weeks after DPC sensitization. The sample's treatment or condition, from its label and the paper: therapeutic diphenylcyclopropenone sensitization with weekly scalp DPC. At each patch-test visit, blood was drawn before the patch test was applied. Eligible patients were aged 18 to 70, diagnosed with alopecia, deemed suitable for DPC therapy, and excluded if pregnant. Total RNA was isolated from unfractionated whole blood collected in Tempus Blood RNA tubes. The origin of this receptor is a woman aged 40-49 years with alopecia areata. Some clones in this sample may be carry-over from other donors' samples. The starting material was whole blood, obtained in connection with sensitization to the hapten diphenylcyclopropenone (DPC). The rearrangement combines TRBV5-6 with TRBJ2-1, with 7 central nucleotides matching TRBD2. The sequenced DNA is TGTGCCAGCAGCCTCCGGGACGAGGGAGGCGGGAGGCAGTTCTTC. Its protein reads: CASSLRDEGGGRQFF.